This T cell receptor (beta chain) emerged from a study of TIL therapy for anti-PD-1-resistant metastatic lung cancer. Looking at the study overall: Tumors had a median PD-L1 proportion score of more than 5%.

This was the immunoSEQ v3 assay. Repertoires were generated with immunoSEQ multiplex PCR, while TCRdb's copy carries only in-frame clones and drops some. The data hold around 30,000 clones, with 74% observed a single time. Sample time point: pre-treatment sample, taken before nivolumab and TIL therapy. Stage 4 NSCLC adults joined between late 2017 and January 2020. The CDR3 is made up of 12 amino acids. Between the trimmed V and J ends, which lost 3 bases and 5 bases, there was a span of 8 bases. CDR1 is GTSNPN, CDR2 SVGIG, per germline (reference sequence). The rearrangement links TRBV30 to TRBJ2-1; D is possibly TRBD2 (5 bases). This clonotype originated in a woman aged 30 to 85 with non-small cell lung cancer. The specimen was blood, collected at baseline. CDR3 in DNA: TGTGCCTGGAGGACTACAAACAATGAGCAGTTCTTC. It specifies CAWRTTNNEQFF.